This TCR beta chain was profiled in a study of a mutant IDH1 vaccine in newly diagnosed glioma. Time point in this sample: week 23, last vaccination. The content of each vaccine dose was 300 ug of mutant IDH1 20-mer peptide, and topical imiquimod accompanied it. Germline values: CDR1 SGHKS, CDR2 YYEKEE (reference sequence). Losses at the gene ends were 2 bases for V and 8 bases for J; bases not matched to a gene: 4. The CDR3 runs 14 residues. Method: immunoSEQ multiplex PCR; TCRdb's copy keeps in-frame clones and lacks some. The table shows around 60,000 clones, with 85% occurring only once. Only a few counts were recorded for this clone. What it binds is not known.

The sequenced sample was PBMCs, obtained from a glioma patient whose treatment included an IDH1 peptide vaccine. The chain employs TRBV5-5 and TRBJ1-4; 9 nucleotides agree with TRBD1. The receptor was derived from a man under 40 with glioma. The CDR3 bases are TGTGCCAGCAGCTTTTTGGACAGGGGCGAAAAACTGTTTTTT. Residues: CASSFLDRGEKLFF.